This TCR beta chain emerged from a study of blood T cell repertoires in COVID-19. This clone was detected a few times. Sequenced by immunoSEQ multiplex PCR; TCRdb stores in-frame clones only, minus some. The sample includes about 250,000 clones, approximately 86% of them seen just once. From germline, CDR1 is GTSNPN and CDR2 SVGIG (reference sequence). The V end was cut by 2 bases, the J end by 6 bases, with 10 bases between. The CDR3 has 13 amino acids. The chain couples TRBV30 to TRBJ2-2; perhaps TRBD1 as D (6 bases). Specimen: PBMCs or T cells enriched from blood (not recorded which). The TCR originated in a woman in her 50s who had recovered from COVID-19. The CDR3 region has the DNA TGTGCCTGGAGTTCGACAGGATCCGGGGAGCTGTTTTTT. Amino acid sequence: CAWSSTGSGELFF.